This entry lists 7 T cell receptor beta chains sequenced from one sample in a study of T cells after yellow fever vaccination. One entry per CDR3 protein results from TCRdb running MiXCR on the 5' RACE reads. The sample has 350,000 to 550,000 distinct CDR3 sequences, around 20% seen once. The material sequenced was PBMCs, taken before the yellow fever booster vaccination. The origin of the receptors is a man aged 18 to 30 who received the YFV17D yellow fever vaccine.

The chain carries TRBV7-6 and TRBJ2-5; D call uncertain. The CDR3 runs to 13 residues. Deletions cut 5 bases from V and 1 base from J, with 8 bases between. Germline assignment: CDR1 SGHVS and CDR2 FNYEAQ. The CDR3 sequence: CASSPEFQETQYF. The DNA for the CDR3 is TGTGCCAGCAGCCCAGAATTCCAAGAGACCCAGTACTTC. Filled out from reference TRBV7-6 and TRBJ2-5, the complete variable domain reads GAGVSQSPRYKVTKRGQDVALRCDPISGHVSLYWYRQALGQGPEFLTYFNYEAQQDKSGLPNDRFSAERPEGSISTLTIQRTEQRDSAMYRCASSPEFQETQYFGPGTRLLVL.

In this sample, this clonotype turned up a few times. The chain is built from TRBV5-1 and TRBJ2-3; no definite D call. Germline assignment: CDR1 SGHRS and CDR2 YFSETQ. The CDR3 spans 13 residues. Trimming removed 2 bases from V and 2 bases from J, with 6 bases in between. CDR3 amino acids: CASSLTATDTQYF. Here the CDR3 DNA reads TGCGCCAGCAGCTTAACAGCCACAGATACGCAGTATTTT.

V usage is TRBV7-2 and J usage is TRBJ1-1; D is uncertain. V lost 5 bases and J 6 bases, leaving 7 bases between the germline ends. The germline CDR1 and CDR2 sequences are SGHTA and FQGNSA. The CDR3 spans 11 residues. Here the CDR3 DNA reads TGTGCCAGCAGCCAGTCCGCTGAAGCTTTCTTT. Translation: CASSQSAEAFF.

This rearrangement joins TRBV7-9 to TRBJ2-6, with a weak D call TRBD2 (5 bases). The CDR3 contains 17 residues. Germline V lookup: CDR1 SEHNR, CDR2 FQNEAQ (reference sequence). The V end was cut by 2 bases, the J end by 2 bases, with 13 bases between. CDR3 residues: CASSLIGRGAGANVLTF. The CDR3 bases are TGTGCCAGCAGCTTAATAGGTCGGGGTGCTGGGGCCAACGTCCTGACTTTC.

This clonotype has more than one count but fewer than ten. The genes are TRBV20-1 and TRBJ1-5, with TRBD1 as a possible D gene (5 bases). The CDR3 is 16 residues long. Germline V lookup: CDR1 DFQATT, CDR2 SNEGSKA (reference sequence). The V end was cut by 2 bases, the J end by 7 bases, with 21 bases between. The CDR3: CSARSGSGGNGQPQHF. The CDR3 DNA reads as TGCAGTGCTAGATCAGGGAGTGGGGGGAACGGGCAGCCCCAGCATTTT.

There are a few counts of this clonotype. This chain connects TRBV6-2 or TRBV6-3 to TRBJ2-2; D is ambiguous. This CDR3 has 15 amino acids. Germline values: CDR1 MNHEY, CDR2 SVGEGT. V was pared by 6 bases and J by 3 bases, with 14 bases between. The CDR3 bases are TGTGCCAGCAGCCCCTACCAGGCTCACACCGGGGAGCTGTTTTTT. Protein: CASSPYQAHTGELFF.

This clonotype was observed a handful of times. The chain couples TRBV7-9 to TRBJ1-1; D call uncertain. The germline V gene encodes CDR1 SEHNR and CDR2 FQNEAQ (reference sequence). This CDR3 spans 14 amino acids. Trimming removed 5 bases at V and 3 bases at J, with 13 bases between. As DNA, the CDR3 is TGTGCCAGCAGCCCCCGGGCGCTACACACTGAAGCTTTCTTT. Protein sequence: CASSPRALHTEAFF.